The source of this T cell receptor beta chain is a study of cytomegalovirus exposure and HLA in healthy donors. Assay: immunoSEQ multiplex PCR; the TCRdb copy retains only in-frame clones and omits some. The table records hundreds of thousands of clones, roughly 87% of them present only once. Notes on the study in general: There were some public TCRs occurring in many donors, but most TCR sequences were rare. Cytomegalovirus association was listed for around 170 TCR beta chains. A few CMV-associated chains were confirmed in vitro to be specific for CMV antigens. Published work reported that the classifier diagnosed cytomegalovirus status with high specificity and sensitivity.

Trimming cost V 1 base and J 1 base, with 8 bases left between them. The germline V gene has CDR1 MGHRA and CDR2 YSYEKL. CDR3 length equals 15 residues. Regarding this clone: The antigen remains unidentified.

Sequenced material: PBMCs. V usage is TRBV4-1 and J usage is TRBJ2-1; possible D gene TRBD2, 5 bases. This clonotype was obtained from a man aged 18 to 29 in good health and CMV-seropositive. The CDR3 protein is CASSQVPGSYNEQFF. The CDR3 DNA reads TGCGCCAGCAGCCAAGTACCGGGATCCTACAATGAGCAGTTCTTC.